A selection of T cell receptor beta chains follows, all from one sample in a study of shared clonotypes between healthy human individuals. Assay used: immunoSEQ multiplex PCR; TCRdb lists only in-frame clones, some missing. The sample lists about 1,800,000 clones; about 95% were seen once. Material for sequencing was naive CD8+ T cells sorted from blood. The source is a man aged 18-30 years in good health. The conserved cysteine and the conserved F or W are not part of the CDR3 here.

>TRBJ2-1|TRBV4-1
ASSQDSGTGGWYEQF
>TRBJ2-7|TRBV9
ASSVGPNSYEQY
>TRBJ1-1|TRBV5-5
ASSLWNTEAF
>TRBJ1-1|TRBV29-1
SVSIGGDTEAF
>TRBJ1-1|TRBV9
ASSVGTTGYTEAF
>TRBJ2-5|TRBV7-9
ASSLAQGTQETQY
>TRBJ2-1|TRBV7-9
ASSLAEGGPYNEQF
>TRBJ2-5|TRBV6-4
ASSRGQEQETQY
>TRBJ2-7|TRBV5-4
ASSPSGGYEQY
>TRBJ1-2|TRBV27
ASSYSVDGYGYT
>TRBJ1-2|TRBV7-9
ASSRDTGYGYT
>TRBJ2-7|TRBV5-1
ASSLAPGYEQY
>TRBJ2-2|TRBV10-1
ASSPRWDGELF
>TRBJ2-1|TRBV30
AWSVATDNEQF
>TRBJ1-5|TRBV6-5
ASSYSGGTNQPQH
>TRBJ2-7|TRBV4-1
ASSLRLAGSYEQY
>TRBJ1-2|TRBV2
AIPLRDDGPVVDGYT
>TRBJ2-7|TRBV27
ASSGQGVSYEQY
>TRBJ1-2|TRBV19
ASSIDPTGPNYGYT
>TRBJ1-1|TRBV6-1
ASSEQGSHMNTEAF
>TRBJ2-7|TRBV7-9
ASSQRQGPFDEQY
>TRBJ2-7|TRBV5-6
ASSLAAEQY
>TRBJ2-5|TRBV2
ASSGNPTPFQETQY